This TCR beta chain emerged from a study of cytomegalovirus exposure and HLA in healthy donors. Across the study: Approximately 180 million T cells yielded about 120 million unique TCR beta sequences, as an earlier analysis found. Notes on the study in general: Association of a missense DCLRE1C variant with TCR beta V- and J-gene trimming was reported in a later analysis. In a later analysis, across HLA loci, associated TCR counts were highest for DRB1, lowest for HLA-C.

Although they were nominally healthy when sampled, donors likely had unrecorded immune exposures. Remarks on this clone: Antigen specificity is unknown.

Germline loops: CDR1 SQVTM, CDR2 ANQGSEA. The CDR3 sequence is 14 residues long. Trimming took 2 bases from V and 4 from J, leaving 11 bases between them. PCR employed 60 Vbeta and 13 Jbeta primers. Profiling relied on immunoSEQ multiplex PCR, and the TCRdb table lists in-frame clones only, not all of them. This table holds 150,000 to 200,000 clones, about 72% found once. Source material: PBMCs. The chain has TRBV29-1 and TRBJ1-4; the D is unclear. This clonotype originated in a girl between 5 and 17 years old in good health and CMV-seronegative. The CDR3 DNA is TGCAGCGTTGAAACGGGAGCGGGTAATGAAAAACTGTTTTTT. Encoded protein: CSVETGAGNEKLFF.